This entry lists 28 T cell receptor beta chains sequenced from one sample in a study of shared clonotypes between healthy human individuals. Profiled with immunoSEQ multiplex PCR; TCRdb holds only in-frame clones, not every one. The repertoire holds roughly 2 million clones, about 95% seen once, with around 0.13% in the top ten. The source material was naive CD4+ T cells sorted from blood. The sample's subset: CD45RA+ positively selected. These TCRs come from a man between 18 and 29 years old in good health.

This chain connects TRBV9 to TRBJ2-1; D remains unclear. Germline loops: CDR1 SGDLS, CDR2 YYNGEE. The CDR3 sequence is 14 residues long. With 0 bases removed from V and 5 bases from J, the gap between germline ends came to 9 bases. In DNA form, the CDR3 reads TGTGCCAGCAGCGTAGCTACGTCTAACAATGAGCAGTTCTTC. The encoded protein is CASSVATSNNEQFF.

The chain recombines TRBV6-4 with TRBJ2-7; weak D call: TRBD1 (6 bases). CDR3 length equals 15 residues. V lost 5 bases and J 2 bases, leaving 16 bases between the germline ends. Germline V lookup: CDR1 MRHNA, CDR2 SNTAGT. The CDR3 region is CASSLHPTGTYEQYF. CDR3 in DNA: TGTGCCAGCAGTCTTCACCCGACAGGAACCTACGAGCAGTACTTC.

The J gene is TRBJ2-7, the V gene TRBV11-2, with TRBD1 matching 10 bases. CDR1 and CDR2 from the germline V gene are SGHAT and FQNNGV. The CDR3 is 14 amino acids. J gave up 4 bases and V 2 bases, and 2 bases lay outside the gene matches. CDR3 sequence reads: CASSLRDRGYEQYF. The CDR3 DNA follows: TGTGCCAGCAGCTTACGGGACAGGGGTTACGAGCAGTACTTC.

The chain carries TRBV7-9 and TRBJ2-1; 7 nucleotides match TRBD1. Unmatched junction bases numbered 0, after V lost 1 base and J lost 0 bases. Germline V lookup: CDR1 SEHNR, CDR2 FQNEAQ (reference sequence). This CDR3 region has 15 residues. This CDR3 reads CASSLGDSSYNEQFF. The CDR3 DNA reads as TGTGCCAGCAGCTTAGGGGACAGCTCCTACAATGAGCAGTTCTTC.

As concerns this clone: This same CDR3 is encoded by further DNA sequences in the sample. The V and J genes are TRBV2 and TRBJ2-7, with D uncertain. Trimming removed 1 base at V and 3 bases at J, with 10 bases between. This CDR3 is built from 14 residues. Germline CDR1 is SNHLY and CDR2 is FYNNEI. The DNA of the CDR3 is TGTGCCAGCAGTGAAGACCCCAGATACTACGAGCAGTACTTC. It encodes CASSEDPRYYEQYF.

The chain is built from TRBV6-1 and TRBJ1-2; 7 bases fit TRBD1. Germline loops: CDR1 MNHNS, CDR2 SASEGT. This CDR3 spans 14 amino acids. V lost 6 bases to trimming and J lost 2 bases; unmatched junction nucleotides: 6. CDR3 sequence reads: CASRAPTGNYGYTF. The CDR3 region has the DNA TGTGCCAGCAGGGCCCCGACAGGGAACTATGGCTACACCTTC.

V gene TRBV19 combines with J gene TRBJ2-2, with 10 bases identical to TRBD2. Per germline, CDR1 LNHDA and CDR2 SQIVND (reference sequence). With 9 bases clipped from V and 3 bases from J, the junction kept 7 bases outside the gene matches. The CDR3 length is 15 residues. The CDR3 DNA reads as TGTGCCAGCTATAGCGGGGGGACATACACCGGGGAGCTGTTTTTT. It codes for CASYSGGTYTGELFF.

The V gene is TRBV10-3, the J gene TRBJ1-2; TRBD1 matches at 7 bases. The CDR3 totals 12 residues. CDR1 is ENHRY, CDR2 SYGVKD, per germline. Losses at the gene ends were 8 bases for V and 2 bases for J; bases not matched to a gene: 2. CDR3 residues: CAIQGGNYGYTF. The CDR3 DNA reads TGTGCCATCCAAGGGGGCAACTATGGCTACACCTTC.

The chain recombines TRBV9 with TRBJ1-1; perhaps TRBD1 as D (6 bases). V was pared by 3 bases and J by 1 base, with 13 bases between. Germline V gene data show CDR1 as SGDLS and CDR2 as YYNGEE. The CDR3 has 15 residues. Here the CDR3 reads CASSATQGKNTEAFF. For the CDR3, the DNA is TGTGCCAGCAGCGCGACACAGGGAAAGAACACTGAAGCTTTCTTT. The entire variable domain, with the rest obtained from reference TRBV9 and TRBJ1-1, is as follows: DSGVTQTPKHLITATGQRVTLRCSPRSGDLSVYWYQQSLDQGLQFLIQYYNGEERAKGNILERFSAQQFPDLHSELNLSSLELGDSALYFCASSATQGKNTEAFFGQGTRLTVV.

V is TRBV30 and J is TRBJ2-2; 8 positions match TRBD1. This CDR3 is 17 amino acids long. Germline V gives CDR1 GTSNPN, CDR2 SVGIG (reference sequence). Trimming cost V 3 bases and J 0 bases; bases outside gene matches: 9. CDR3 region: CAWRKRPTGANTGELFF. The CDR3 nucleotides read TGTGCCTGGAGAAAACGGCCGACAGGGGCGAACACCGGGGAGCTGTTTTTT.

The V and J genes are TRBV7-9 and TRBJ1-1; 10 bases map to TRBD1. Trimming removed 1 base from V and 9 bases from J; junction bases left unmatched: 5. Germline V lookup: CDR1 SEHNR, CDR2 FQNEAQ (reference sequence). There are 14 residues in the CDR3. The chain's CDR3 is CASSLGQGASKAFF. CDR3 sequence (DNA): TGTGCCAGCAGCTTAGGACAGGGGGCGAGTAAAGCTTTCTTT.

As for this clone: Other nucleotide sequences from this sample produce the same CDR3. The rearrangement uses TRBV9 and TRBJ2-2, with a tentative D call TRBD2 (5 bases). Germline CDR1 reads SGDLS; CDR2 reads YYNGEE. The CDR3 has 16 residues. Trimming pared 0 bases from V and 2 bases from J, leaving 11 bases between. Here the CDR3 reads CASSVAGSANTGELFF. DNA for the CDR3: TGTGCCAGCAGCGTAGCGGGTAGCGCCAACACCGGGGAGCTGTTTTTT.

The chain has TRBV7-8 and TRBJ2-7; no definite D call. This CDR3 has 13 residues. Germline values: CDR1 SGHVS, CDR2 FQNEAQ. Trimming took off 7 bases at V and 3 bases at J, with 13 bases between the two ends. CDR3 protein: CASTPRPDYEQYF. For the CDR3, the DNA is TGTGCCAGCACCCCGAGACCCGACTACGAGCAGTACTTC.

The chain has TRBV29-1 and TRBJ1-1; D is unresolved. There are 14 residues in the CDR3. CDR1 is SQVTM and CDR2 is ANQGSEA in the germline V gene. V was trimmed by 1 base and J by 0 bases, leaving 9 bases between them. The CDR3 protein is CSVEVRGLNTEAFF. CDR3 DNA sequence: TGCAGCGTTGAAGTAAGAGGGCTGAACACTGAAGCTTTCTTT.

The chain carries TRBV11-1 and TRBJ2-7, with 8 bases that match TRBD2. V was clipped by 1 base and J by 5 bases; unmatched bases: 4. Germline CDR1 reads SGHAT; CDR2 reads FQDESV (reference sequence). There are 14 residues in the CDR3. The CDR3 DNA sequence: TGTGCCAGCAGCTTAGAGACTAGCGCCCACGAGCAGTACTTC. It yields the protein CASSLETSAHEQYF.

V usage is TRBV19 and J usage is TRBJ1-2; D not resolved. Trimming pared 11 bases from V and 4 bases from J, leaving 20 bases between. Germline V gives CDR1 LNHDA, CDR2 SQIVND (reference sequence). CDR3 length: 14 residues. The CDR3 nucleotides read TGTGCCTCCGACCGCGGGCCCACTACCTATGGCTACACCTTC. Encoded protein: CASDRGPTTYGYTF.

This sequence joins TRBV6-5 and TRBJ2-5, with D uncertain. V was shortened by 1 base and J by 0 bases, with 6 bases between the two germline ends. Germline lookup yields CDR1 MNHEY and CDR2 SVGAGI. The CDR3 totals 14 residues. This CDR3 reads CASSYFADQETQYF. CDR3 nucleotide sequence: TGTGCCAGCAGTTACTTTGCAGACCAAGAGACCCAGTACTTC.

The V gene is TRBV5-1, the J gene TRBJ1-2, with a weak D call TRBD1 (5 bases). In germline, CDR1 is SGHRS, CDR2 YFSETQ. With 1 base removed from V and 3 bases from J, the gap between germline ends came to 10 bases. The CDR3 runs 14 residues. The chain's CDR3 is CASSLRGVDYGYTF. The CDR3 DNA follows: TGCGCCAGCAGCTTGAGGGGAGTCGACTATGGCTACACCTTC.

This rearrangement joins TRBV19 to TRBJ2-2; TRBD1 matches 9 bases. V lost 6 bases and J lost 6; bases outside the gene matches: 11. CDR3 size: 16 residues. CDR1 and CDR2 from the germline V gene are LNHDA and SQIVND (reference sequence). The CDR3 coding sequence is TGTGCCAGTAGAAGCTCCGGGACAGGGATCCCCGGGGAGCTGTTTTTT. This encodes CASRSSGTGIPGELFF.

This clone occurred a few times. The chain recombines TRBV7-2 with TRBJ1-1; D is unresolved. The V end lost 1 base, the J end lost 0 bases, and 9 bases lay between the germline ends. This CDR3 is 15 amino acids long. Germline V CDR1 and CDR2: SGHTA, FQGNSA. The CDR3 nucleotides read TGTGCCAGCAGCTTAGTATTGCACTTGAACACTGAAGCTTTCTTT. As protein: CASSLVLHLNTEAFF.

The chain links TRBV7-2 to TRBJ2-7; D is ambiguous. This CDR3 region has 14 residues. V was trimmed by 5 bases and J by 3 bases, leaving 14 bases between them. Germline V lookup: CDR1 SGHTA, CDR2 FQGNSA. CDR3 sequence: CASSPDRRLYEQYF. CDR3 in DNA: TGTGCCAGCAGCCCGGACCGACGTCTCTACGAGCAGTACTTC.

J is TRBJ1-4 and V is TRBV5-6, with 8 positions matching TRBD1. This CDR3 spans 15 amino acids. In germline, CDR1 is SGHDT, CDR2 YYEEEE. V shed 3 bases and J 8 bases; nucleotides not matched to a gene: 9. Here the CDR3 reads CASSSGQGLLEKLFF. Written as DNA, the CDR3 is TGTGCCAGCAGCTCAGGACAGGGTCTATTGGAAAAACTGTTTTTT.

The V and J genes are TRBV30 and TRBJ2-5; 9 bases agree with TRBD2. After removal of 2 bases from V and 7 bases from J, the junction contained 14 bases not matched to a gene. There are 16 residues in the CDR3. The germline V gene encodes CDR1 GTSNPN and CDR2 SVGIG (reference sequence). CDR3 sequence (DNA): TGTGCCTGGAGTACGGAGGCGGGAGGGTCTCCGCGGACCCAGTACTTC. It yields the protein CAWSTEAGGSPRTQYF.

This clone was counted between two and nine times. The gene calls are TRBV15 and TRBJ1-2; D is unresolved. This CDR3 has 13 amino acids. Deletions cut 0 bases from V and 4 bases from J, with 6 bases between. Per the germline V gene, CDR1 is LNHNV and CDR2 is YYDKDF (reference sequence). CDR3 coding DNA: TGTGCCACCAGCAGAGATGAGACCTATGGCTACACCTTC. It encodes CATSRDETYGYTF.

The chain joins TRBV5-1 to TRBJ1-1; D gene unclear. The CDR3 loop spans 13 amino acids. V lost 3 bases to trimming and J lost 1 base, with 7 bases between them. CDR1 and CDR2 (germline): SGHRS, YFSETQ. Here the CDR3 DNA reads TGCGCCAGCAGCTACGGGAAGAACACTGAAGCTTTCTTT. Translation: CASSYGKNTEAFF.

This sequence joins TRBV28 and TRBJ2-6; a possible D gene is TRBD1 (6 bases). The ends were cut back, 3 bases at V and 0 bases at J, with 12 bases in the middle. CDR1 MDHEN and CDR2 SYDVKM come from the germline V gene. The CDR3 totals 17 residues. This chain's CDR3 is CASSFTGRRSGANVLTF. CDR3 bases: TGTGCCAGCAGTTTTACAGGGCGACGCTCTGGGGCCAACGTCCTGACTTTC.

The chain uses TRBV27 and TRBJ1-5, with 7 bases lining up with TRBD1. This CDR3 spans 16 amino acids. Unmatched junction bases numbered 8, after V lost 4 bases and J lost 2 bases. Germline CDR1 reads MNHEY; CDR2 reads SMNVEV (reference sequence). The DNA for the CDR3 is TGTGCCAGCAGTTACGATGGGGACAGACGCAATCAGCCCCAGCATTTT. It encodes CASSYDGDRRNQPQHF.

The rearrangement links TRBV7-2 to TRBJ2-5; no definite D call. The germline CDR1 and CDR2 sequences are SGHTA and FQGNSA. The V and J ends lost 0 bases and 2 bases respectively, with 7 bases between them. The CDR3 consists of 14 residues. Here the CDR3 DNA reads TGTGCCAGCAGCTTAGCTTGGTTTCAAGAGACCCAGTACTTC. It codes for CASSLAWFQETQYF.